This T cell receptor beta chain was captured by sequencing in a study of blood T cell repertoires in COVID-19. Participants had their cohort set by participant-reported clinical history. The CDR3 covers 15 residues. Trimming shortened V by 0 bases and J by 0 bases, and 10 bases separated the two germline ends. Per germline, CDR1 SGHDT and CDR2 YYEEEE. How the authors handled the data: Amplification with reference gene primers provided the estimates of nucleated cell counts. Here immunoSEQ multiplex PCR was the method, and the copy in TCRdb shows in-frame clones only, minus some. V, J and clone size are taken as reported in that table, and D and trimming were inferred from the DNA itself. The sample has 300,000 or so clones; 89% are singletons. This clone was seen once.

The source material was PBMCs or T cells enriched from blood (not recorded which). This TCR was sampled from a woman between 45 and 60 years old who had been exposed to COVID-19. V gene TRBV5-6 combines with J gene TRBJ2-7; D might be TRBD2 (5 bases). In DNA, the CDR3 is TGTGCCAGCAGCTTGGTGGGGAGAAGCTCCTACGAGCAGTACTTC. Protein: CASSLVGRSSYEQYF.